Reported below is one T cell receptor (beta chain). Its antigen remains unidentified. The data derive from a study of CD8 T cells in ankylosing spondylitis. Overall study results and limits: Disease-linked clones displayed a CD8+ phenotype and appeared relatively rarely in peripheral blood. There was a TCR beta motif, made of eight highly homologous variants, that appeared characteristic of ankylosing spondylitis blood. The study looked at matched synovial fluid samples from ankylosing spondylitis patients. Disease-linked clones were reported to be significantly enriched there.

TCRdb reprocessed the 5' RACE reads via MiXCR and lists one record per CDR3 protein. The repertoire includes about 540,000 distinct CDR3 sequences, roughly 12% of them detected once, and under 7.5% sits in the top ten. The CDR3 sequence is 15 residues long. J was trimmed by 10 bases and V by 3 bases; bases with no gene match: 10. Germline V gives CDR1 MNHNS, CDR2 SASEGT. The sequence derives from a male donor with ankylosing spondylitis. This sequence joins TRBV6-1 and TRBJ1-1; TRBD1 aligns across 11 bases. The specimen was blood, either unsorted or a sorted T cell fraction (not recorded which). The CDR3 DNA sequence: TGTGCCAGCAGTGACGGTAGGACAGGGGGCTTTGGAGCTTTCTTT. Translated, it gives CASSDGRTGGFGAFF.